Listed below are T cell receptor beta chains from one sample, sequenced in a study of cytomegalovirus exposure and HLA in healthy donors. TCRdb's table, derived via immunoSEQ multiplex PCR, lists solely in-frame clones and lacks some. The profile shows around 94,000 clones, 75% to 80% of them singletons. Input material: PBMCs. The receptors shown here come from a woman between 35 and 50 years old in good health and CMV-seropositive. The CDR3 runs from the conserved cysteine through the conserved F or W. D genes are given only for firm matches. Some rows mark clone size as missing; the rest say once, few, many or name a class of expanded clone.

abundance	v_gene	j_gene	len	d_gene	CDR3aa	CDR3nt
.	TRBV10-3	TRBJ2-3	16	TRBD2	CASRGLAGEGTDTQYF	TGTGCCTCGCGCGGACTAGCGGGAGAGGGCACAGATACGCAGTATTTT
.	TRBV6-1	TRBJ1-1	12	.	CASLTGFPEAFF	TGTGCCAGTCTAACAGGTTTCCCTGAAGCTTTCTTT
.	TRBV18	TRBJ2-6	16	.	CASSLSQGSGANVLTF	TGTGCCAGCTCACTTTCACAGGGCTCTGGGGCCAACGTCCTGACTTTC
.	TRBV5-1	TRBJ2-7	14	TRBD1	CASSLGQGLTEQYF	TGCGCCAGCAGCCTGGGACAGGGACTTACCGAGCAGTACTTC
.	TRBV21-1	TRBJ2-7	16	.	CASSDQAEPNSYEQYF	TGTGCCAGCAGCGATCAGGCAGAGCCCAACTCCTACGAGCAGTACTTC
.	TRBV7-9	TRBJ2-1	17	TRBD2	CSSSLRGVAGGYNEQFF	TGTTCCAGCAGCCTCCGTGGAGTAGCGGGAGGTTACAATGAGCAGTTCTTC
medium-sized	TRBV7-6	TRBJ2-1	16	TRBD2	CASSLRLADSYNEQFF	TGTGCCAGCAGCCTCAGACTAGCAGATTCCTACAATGAGCAGTTCTTC
few	TRBV5-1	TRBJ1-1	16	TRBD1	CASTGGTGAEGTEAFF	TGCGCCAGCACCGGGGGGACAGGGGCCGAGGGAACTGAAGCTTTCTTT
.	TRBV6-5	TRBJ2-1	15	TRBD1	CASRHRGVSYNEQFF	TGTGCCAGCAGGCACAGGGGAGTCTCCTACAATGAGCAGTTCTTC
.	TRBV2	TRBJ1-6	14	.	CASTRGHYNSPLHF	TGTGCCAGTACCAGGGGCCACTATAATTCACCCCTCCACTTT
.	TRBV14	TRBJ1-2	13	.	CASSHRADYGYTF	TGTGCCAGCAGCCACAGGGCAGACTATGGCTACACCTTC
.	TRBV9	TRBJ1-6	15	.	CASSVEGPYNSPLHF	TGTGCCAGCAGCGTAGAGGGGCCCTATAATTCACCCCTCCACTTT
.	TRBV4-3	TRBJ2-1	19	TRBD2	CASSQDNGLAGVLTNEQFF	TGCGCCAGCAGCCAAGATAATGGACTAGCGGGAGTGCTAACCAATGAGCAGTTCTTC
.	TRBV18	TRBJ1-1	14	.	CASSPPATNTEAFF	TGTGCCAGCTCACCACCGGCCACGAACACTGAAGCTTTCTTT
.	TRBV7-9	TRBJ2-7	16	TRBD2	CASSPRTSGGPYEQYF	TGTGCCAGCAGCCCCCGGACTAGCGGGGGGCCCTACGAGCAGTACTTC
many	TRBV6-6	TRBJ1-2	12	.	CAIDSFNYGYTF	TGTGCCATTGACAGCTTCAACTATGGCTACACCTTC
.	TRBV6-6	TRBJ2-1	13	TRBD2	CASSYSGENEQFF	TGTGCCAGCAGTTATAGCGGGGAAAATGAGCAGTTCTTC
medium-sized	TRBV19	TRBJ1-1	17	TRBD1	CASSQTGSGLSNTEAFF	TGTGCCAGTAGCCAGACAGGGTCCGGGTTATCGAACACTGAAGCTTTCTTT
.	TRBV11-2	TRBJ2-7	15	.	CASSLDGGTPYEQYF	TGTGCCAGCAGCTTAGACGGCGGGACCCCCTACGAGCAGTACTTC
.	TRBV4-1	TRBJ2-7	15	TRBD1	CASSLTGTGTYEQYF	TGCGCCAGCAGCCTTACTGGGACAGGAACCTACGAGCAGTACTTC
.	TRBV7-8	TRBJ1-3	14	.	CASSLGQGRNTIYF	TGTGCCAGCAGCTTGGGTCAGGGCAGAAACACCATATATTTT
.	TRBV28	TRBJ2-2	14	.	CASRHGQNTGELFF	TGTGCCAGCAGACACGGACAGAACACCGGGGAGCTGTTTTTT
.	TRBV9	TRBJ1-3	17	.	CASSVGSGERSGNTIYF	TGTGCCAGCAGCGTAGGGTCTGGGGAGCGCTCTGGAAACACCATATATTTT
.	TRBV21-1	TRBJ1-2	16	.	CASSKKNRTGCNGYTF	TGTGCCAGCAGCAAAAAAAACCGGACAGGGTGCAATGGCTACACCTTC
few	TRBV6-5	TRBJ2-7	14	TRBD2	CASSYGTSSDEQYF	TGTGCCAGCAGTTACGGGACTAGCTCCGACGAGCAGTACTTC
.	TRBV28	TRBJ2-5	18	TRBD1	CASRPRDSPYFGRETQYF	TGTGCCAGCAGACCCCGGGACAGTCCTTACTTCGGGCGAGAGACCCAGTACTTC
.	TRBV5-1	TRBJ2-1	16	TRBD2	CASSLNPGLATNEQFF	TGCGCCAGCAGCTTGAACCCCGGACTAGCCACAAATGAGCAGTTCTTC
.	TRBV4-1	TRBJ2-5	17	TRBD2	CASSPSSGRAVGETQYF	TGCGCCAGCAGCCCCTCTAGCGGGAGGGCCGTGGGGGAGACCCAGTACTTC
.	TRBV11-3	TRBJ2-1	16	TRBD2	CASSLGLGLAGDEQFF	TGTGCCAGCAGCTTAGGGCTGGGACTAGCGGGCGATGAGCAGTTCTTC
.	TRBV19	TRBJ1-1	17	.	CASTPRRDSYRNTEAFF	TGTGCCAGTACTCCAAGGAGGGACTCCTACAGGAACACTGAAGCTTTCTTT
.	TRBV29-1	TRBJ1-6	12	.	CSAHRVNSPLHF	TGCAGCGCACACAGGGTAAATTCACCCCTCCACTTT
.	TRBV11-3	TRBJ1-5	13	.	CASSLSRDQPQHF	TGTGCCAGCAGCCTCTCGCGCGATCAGCCCCAGCATTTT
.	TRBV4-2	TRBJ2-7	14	TRBD2	CASSYLAGGSEQYF	TGTGCCAGCAGCTACCTAGCGGGGGGGAGCGAGCAGTACTTC
.	TRBV27	TRBJ2-1	19	TRBD2	CASSVLAGDWYSKVHEQFF	TGTGCCAGCAGCGTACTAGCGGGAGATTGGTACTCAAAGGTCCATGAGCAGTTCTTC
.	TRBV2	TRBJ1-3	15	TRBD1	CASSPGTGSGNTIYF	TGTGCCAGCAGTCCAGGGACAGGGTCCGGAAACACCATATATTTT
few	TRBV6-6	TRBJ2-6	15	.	CASSTGVLGANVLTF	TGTGCCAGCAGCACGGGGGTTCTGGGGGCCAACGTCCTGACTTTC
.	TRBV7-7	TRBJ2-5	17	TRBD2	CASSPTRTSGGQETQYF	TGTGCTAGCAGCCCCACGAGGACTAGCGGGGGACAAGAGACCCAGTACTTC
once	TRBV7-9	TRBJ2-5	13	.	CASSKLAEETQYF	TGTGCCAGCAGTAAACTGGCGGAGGAGACCCAGTACTTC
.	TRBV7-9	TRBJ2-7	14	.	CASSARLTSYEQYF	TGTGCCAGCAGCGCTCGACTTACCTCCTACGAGCAGTACTTC
.	TRBV14	TRBJ2-3	15	TRBD1	CASSQRTGRTDTQYF	TGTGCCAGCAGTCAAAGGACAGGCCGCACAGATACGCAGTATTTT
.	TRBV6-5	TRBJ1-5	14	.	CASSFPGIGQPQHF	TGTGCCAGCAGTTTCCCAGGGATTGGGCAGCCCCAGCATTTT
once	TRBV9	TRBJ2-2	16	TRBD2	CASSPLSGKSTGELFF	TGTGCCAGCAGCCCCCTAAGCGGGAAGTCAACCGGGGAGCTGTTTTTT
.	TRBV13	TRBJ2-1	15	TRBD2	CASSSRLAGINEQFF	TGTGCCAGCAGCAGCAGACTAGCGGGAATAAATGAGCAGTTCTTC